This is a list of T cell receptor beta chains from one sample in a study of T cell responses to AZD1222 COVID-19 vaccine. The method was immunoSEQ multiplex PCR; TCRdb's version includes in-frame clones alone and lacks a portion of them. This table has about 34,000 clones, more than 75% appearing once. The sample was peripheral blood, taken 28 days after the second AZD1222 dose. These receptors all stem from an adult who received the AZD1222 COVID-19 vaccine. Both conserved end residues are part of each CDR3. D genes are given only for firm matches. Size values are once, few and many counts, or a class for expanded clones, and some rows have none.

>16|TRBD1|NA|TRBJ1-1|TRBV9
CASSRNLAGGASEAFF
TGTGCCAGCAGCCGAAACTTGGCAGGGGGCGCCTCTGAAGCTTTCTTT
>14|NA|few|TRBJ1-1|TRBV11-1
CASSLSQLNTEAFF
TGTGCCAGCAGCTTAAGTCAACTGAACACTGAAGCTTTCTTT
>14|TRBD1|NA|TRBJ2-2|TRBV24-1
CATRGQGATGELFF
TGTGCCACCAGGGGACAGGGGGCGACCGGGGAGCTGTTTTTT
>14|NA|few|TRBJ2-7|TRBV6-5
CASSYAGQAYEQYF
TGTGCCAGCAGTTACGCCGGACAAGCCTACGAGCAGTACTTC
>14|TRBD1|NA|TRBJ1-2|TRBV6-1
CASSDRQGYYGYTF
TGTGCCAGCAGCGACCGACAGGGCTACTATGGCTACACCTTC
>18|NA|once|TRBJ2-1|TRBV11-3
CASSLRASAGPPYNEQFF
TGTGCCAGCAGCTTGCGGGCGAGCGCGGGGCCTCCTTACAATGAGCAGTTCTTC
>13|NA|once|TRBJ2-7|TRBV27
CASSLREGDEQYF
TGTGCCAGCAGTTTACGTGAAGGCGACGAGCAGTACTTC
>16|NA|once|TRBJ2-3|TRBV7-6
CASSLVSGPSTDTQYF
TGTGCCAGCAGCTTAGTGAGTGGCCCAAGCACAGATACGCAGTATTTT
>15|TRBD1|NA|TRBJ1-2|TRBV7-9
CASRYTGEGRYGYTF
TGTGCCAGCAGATACACAGGGGAAGGTCGCTATGGCTACACCTTC
>13|NA|NA|TRBJ1-1|TRBV6-5
CASSYDAGAEAFF
TGTGCCAGCAGTTACGACGCGGGTGCTGAAGCTTTCTTT
>13|NA|NA|TRBJ1-3|TRBV11-2
CASSVGGGNTIYF
TGTGCCAGCAGCGTTGGTGGAGGAAACACCATATATTTT
>14|TRBD1|large|TRBJ1-2|TRBV6-5
CASSGGQESYGYTF
TGTGCCAGCAGCGGTGGACAGGAATCGTATGGCTACACCTTC
>18|NA|NA|TRBJ2-2|TRBV7-9
CASSRGYGQNANTGELFF
TGTGCCAGCAGCAGGGGGTATGGACAAAACGCGAACACCGGGGAGCTGTTTTTT
>15|NA|few|TRBJ2-6|TRBV19
CASSIELSGANVLTF
TGTGCCAGTAGTATTGAGCTCTCTGGGGCCAACGTCCTGACTTTC
>14|NA|NA|TRBJ2-5|TRBV4-1
CASSLDPLQETQYF
TGCGCCAGCAGCCTCGACCCCCTTCAAGAGACCCAGTACTTC
>14|NA|NA|TRBJ2-7|TRBV19
CASSTETHSYEQYF
TGTGCCAGTAGTACCGAAACTCACAGTTACGAGCAGTACTTC
>15|NA|NA|TRBJ1-6|TRBV10-3
CAIKDGGNDNSPLHF
TGTGCCATCAAGGACGGGGGAAATGATAATTCACCCCTCCACTTT
>14|NA|NA|TRBJ2-3|TRBV19
CASSNTVSTDTQYF
TGTGCCAGTAGTAATACGGTTAGCACAGATACGCAGTATTTT
>16|TRBD2|NA|TRBJ2-3|TRBV6-1
CASSGTGSSGGVAQYF
TGTGCCAGCAGTGGTACAGGGTCTAGCGGGGGCGTAGCGCAGTATTTT
>16|TRBD1|NA|TRBJ1-2|TRBV7-9
CASSLRLRGLNYGYTF
TGTGCCAGCAGCTTACGCCTTAGGGGGCTGAACTATGGCTACACCTTC
>15|TRBD1|NA|TRBJ1-2|TRBV6-5
CASSSDRVNNYGYTF
TGTGCCAGCAGTTCAGACAGGGTGAATAACTATGGCTACACCTTC
>17|TRBD2|NA|TRBJ2-4|TRBV7-8
CASSLFSFSGLRNIQYF
TGTGCCAGCAGCTTATTTTCTTTTTCGGGACTAAGAAACATTCAGTACTTC
>13|NA|NA|TRBJ1-1|TRBV29-1
CSARRGPNTEAFF
TGCAGCGCCCGTCGAGGCCCGAACACTGAAGCTTTCTTT
>13|NA|NA|TRBJ1-2|TRBV19
CASSAGVDYGYTF
TGTGCCAGTAGTGCAGGGGTCGACTATGGCTACACCTTC
>15|TRBD2|NA|TRBJ2-1|TRBV13
CASSLALAGVNEQFF
TGTGCCAGCAGCTTAGCGCTAGCGGGAGTGAATGAGCAGTTCTTC
>14|NA|few|TRBJ1-1|TRBV5-4
CASSPRGGDTEAFF
TGTGCCAGCAGCCCTCGGGGGGGGGACACTGAAGCTTTCTTT
>16|NA|once|TRBJ2-7|TRBV3-1/TRBV3-2
CASSQGGRWSSYEQYF
TGTGCCAGCAGCCAAGGTGGCAGGTGGAGCTCCTACGAGCAGTACTTC
>14|NA|NA|TRBJ1-6|TRBV5-1
CASSSPDSNSPLHF
TGCGCCAGCAGCTCGCCTGACAGTAATTCACCCCTCCACTTT
>14|NA|NA|TRBJ1-2|TRBV7-2
CASSARPGAGGYTF
TGTGCCAGCAGCGCCCGACCTGGGGCCGGTGGCTACACCTTC